The next 32 T cell receptor beta chains were all read from a single sample in a study of cytomegalovirus exposure and HLA in healthy donors. PCR primers comprised 60 Vbeta and 13 Jbeta primers. The data were produced by immunoSEQ multiplex PCR, yet TCRdb's version contains in-frame clones alone and is incomplete. Of 150,000 or so clones listed, 78% are singletons. The sequenced material came from PBMCs. Source of these receptors: a woman in her 40s in good health and CMV-seropositive.

The CDR3 nucleotides are TGTGCCAGCAGTCTCGACAGATACTACGAGCAGTACTTC. This gives the protein CASSLDRYYEQYF. The chain is built from TRBV7-2 and TRBJ2-7; perhaps TRBD1 as D (5 bases). Germline values: CDR1 SGHTA, CDR2 FQGNSA. The CDR3 extends over 13 amino acids. The V end was cut by 6 bases, the J end by 3 bases, with 12 bases between.

The chain recombines TRBV6-5 with TRBJ2-5; the match to TRBD1 covers 8 bases. CDR3 size: 13 residues. Germline CDR1 reads MNHEY; CDR2 reads SVGAGI. J was trimmed by 4 bases and V by 5 bases; bases with no gene match: 3. CDR3 in amino acids: CASSLQGGETQYF. The CDR3 coding sequence is TGTGCCAGCAGTCTACAGGGGGGAGAGACCCAGTACTTC.

The chain couples TRBV7-9 to TRBJ1-1; TRBD1 might be the D (6 bases). The germline V gene has CDR1 SEHNR and CDR2 FQNEAQ (reference sequence). V lost 5 bases and J lost 3, with 13 bases in between. CDR3 length equals 14 residues. CDR3 residues: CASSPGTPYTEAFF. In DNA, the CDR3 is TGTGCCAGCAGCCCCGGGACACCTTACACTGAAGCTTTCTTT.

This clone showed up just once. The CDR3 nucleotides read TGTGCCAGCAGTGCTTACGGAGCCTACAATGAGCAGTTCTTC. This translates into CASSAYGAYNEQFF. The V call is TRBV6-1, the J call TRBJ2-1, with no clear D. V was clipped by 4 bases and J by 2 bases, with 9 bases between them. The CDR3 length is 14 residues. The germline CDR1 and CDR2 sequences are MNHNS and SASEGT.

The chain recombines TRBV6-1 with TRBJ1-1, with D tentatively TRBD1 (5 bases). This CDR3 has 16 amino acids. V lost 1 base and J lost 0, with 12 bases in between. Per germline, CDR1 MNHNS and CDR2 SASEGT. CDR3 sequence: CASSEVPAGLNTEAFF. As DNA, the CDR3 is TGTGCCAGCAGTGAAGTCCCCGCAGGGCTGAACACTGAAGCTTTCTTT.

The J gene is TRBJ2-3, the V gene TRBV30, with 7 bases fitting TRBD1. Germline V gene lookup returns CDR1 GTSNPN and CDR2 SVGIG (reference sequence). The CDR3 is 16 amino acids. The V gene end was trimmed by 0 bases and the J gene end by 12 bases; junction bases not matched to a gene: 18. The CDR3 loop reads CAWSVDRAIRGSPQYF. The CDR3 bases are TGTGCCTGGAGTGTTGACAGGGCTATTCGCGGCTCCCCCCAGTATTTT. The full variable domain, completed using reference TRBV30 and TRBJ2-3, is SQTIHQWPATLVQPVGSPLSLECTVEGTSNPNLYWYRQAAGRGLQLLFYSVGIGQISSEVPQNLSASRPQDRQFILSSKKLLLSDSGFYLCAWSVDRAIRGSPQYFGPGTRLTVL.

The J gene is TRBJ1-1, the V gene TRBV4-1, with D maybe TRBD1 (5 bases). Per the germline V gene, CDR1 is MGHRA and CDR2 is YSYEKL. The V end was cut by 3 bases, the J end by 5 bases, with 10 bases between. The CDR3 extends over 13 amino acids. The CDR3 sequence: CASSHPGGTEAFF. The CDR3 DNA reads TGCGCCAGCAGCCATCCGGGGGGGACTGAAGCTTTCTTT.

CDR3 region: CAINPQTGNYNEQFF. CDR3 coding DNA: TGTGCCATCAATCCCCAGACAGGGAACTACAATGAGCAGTTCTTC. V and J are TRBV10-3 and TRBJ2-1, with 7 bases fitting TRBD1. The germline CDR1 and CDR2 sequences are ENHRY and SYGVKD. Trimming at V came to 7 bases and at J to 3 bases, leaving 9 bases not matched to a gene. The CDR3 is 15 residues long.

This chain uses TRBV9 with TRBJ1-1; TRBD1 aligns across 7 bases. The germline V gene has CDR1 SGDLS and CDR2 YYNGEE. The V gene end was trimmed by 3 bases and the J gene end by 5 bases; junction bases not matched to a gene: 4. This CDR3 spans 13 amino acids. CDR3 loop: CASSGKGATEAFF. In DNA, the CDR3 is TGTGCCAGCAGCGGAAAGGGGGCAACTGAAGCTTTCTTT.

This chain connects TRBV11-1 to TRBJ2-1; 13 positions match TRBD2. Germline V gives CDR1 SGHAT, CDR2 FQDESV (reference sequence). This CDR3 comprises 17 residues. The J segment lost 5 bases and the V segment lost 4 bases, leaving 8 bases of the junction unmatched. The CDR3 nucleotides are TGTGCCAGCAGCTCACGCTCCGGACTAGCGGGGGACAATGAGCAGTTCTTC. Residues: CASSSRSGLAGDNEQFF. Supplemented by reference TRBV11-1 and TRBJ2-1, the full variable domain reads EAEVAQSPRYKITEKSQAVAFWCDPISGHATLYWYRQILGQGPELLVQFQDESVVDDSQLPKDRFSAERLKGVDSTLKIQPAELGDSAMYLCASSSRSGLAGDNEQFFGPGTRLTVL.

CDR3 region: CASSLDSQLSTDTQYF. As DNA, the CDR3 is TGCGCCAGCAGCTTGGATTCTCAACTTAGCACAGATACGCAGTATTTT. The chain joins TRBV5-1 to TRBJ2-3; no reliable D call. CDR1 and CDR2 (germline): SGHRS, YFSETQ. V was cut by 0 bases and J by 0 bases, with 11 bases left in between. CDR3 length: 16 residues.

The rearrangement joins TRBV2 to TRBJ1-6; perhaps TRBD1 as D (6 bases). The CDR3 has 15 residues. Germline assignment: CDR1 SNHLY and CDR2 FYNNEI. V was trimmed by 4 bases and J by 5 bases, leaving 12 bases between them. CDR3 coding DNA: TGTGCCAGCAGTGTATCAAGGGGGAATAATTCACCCCTCCACTTT. This sequence encodes CASSVSRGNNSPLHF. The entire variable domain, with the rest obtained from reference TRBV2 and TRBJ1-6, is as follows: EPEVTQTPSHQVTQMGQEVILRCVPISNHLYFYWYRQILGQKVEFLVSFYNNEISEKSEIFDDQFSVERPDGSNFTLKIRSTKLEDSAMYFCASSVSRGNNSPLHFGNGTRLTVT.

The table lists this clone with a few counts. The chain is built from TRBV7-2 and TRBJ2-3, with 11 bases lining up with TRBD2. The germline gives CDR1 SGHTA, CDR2 FQGNSA. The V segment lost 5 bases and the J segment 5 bases; nucleotides outside the gene matches: 9. The CDR3 has 16 amino acids. The CDR3 DNA sequence: TGTGCCAGCAGCGCCAATAGCGGGGGGGAGGGAGATACGCAGTATTTT. Translation: CASSANSGGEGDTQYF. The full variable domain, its missing parts supplied by reference TRBV7-2 and TRBJ2-3, is GAGVSQSPSNKVTEKGKDVELRCDPISGHTALYWYRQSLGQGLEFLIYFQGNSAPDKSGLPSDRFSAERTGGSVSTLTIQRTQQEDSAVYLCASSANSGGEGDTQYFGPGTRLTVL.

V and J are TRBV19 and TRBJ1-2; a possible D gene is TRBD1 (5 bases). V lost 3 bases and J 8 bases, leaving 10 bases between the germline ends. Germline lookup yields CDR1 LNHDA and CDR2 SQIVND (reference sequence). This CDR3 is 12 amino acids long. The CDR3 DNA reads TGTGCCAGTAGTATCCAGGGATCGGGCTACACCTTC. Protein: CASSIQGSGYTF.

This clone has just a few counts. The genes are TRBV10-3 and TRBJ2-3; D call uncertain. CDR1 is ENHRY and CDR2 is SYGVKD in the germline V gene. V gave up 10 bases and J gave up 0 bases, with 11 bases separating them. The CDR3 covers 13 residues. CDR3 nucleotides: TGTGCCACCCAGTGGTTGAGCACAGATACGCAGTATTTT. It encodes CATQWLSTDTQYF.

This chain uses TRBV27 with TRBJ2-1; possible D gene TRBD2, 6 bases. The CDR3 is 16 amino acids. The ends were cut back, 4 bases at V and 6 bases at J, with 19 bases in the middle. Germline V gives CDR1 MNHEY, CDR2 SMNVEV (reference sequence). CDR3 coding DNA: TGTGCCAGCAGTTACTCCGGGACTCAAGTCTTCAATGAGCAGTTCTTC. This encodes CASSYSGTQVFNEQFF.

The CDR3, as DNA: TGTGCCAGCAGTGACGACTTAGAGACCCAGTACTTC. This sequence encodes CASSDDLETQYF. This rearrangement joins TRBV6-1 to TRBJ2-5; D is unclear. Per the germline V gene, CDR1 is MNHNS and CDR2 is SASEGT. This CDR3 comprises 12 residues. The V end lost 3 bases, the J end lost 4 bases, and 6 bases lay between the germline ends.

The chain uses TRBV11-3 and TRBJ2-5, with 8 positions matching TRBD2. After removal of 5 bases from V and 4 bases from J, the junction contained 6 bases not matched to a gene. CDR1 SGHNT and CDR2 YENEEA come from the germline V gene. This CDR3 spans 14 amino acids. The CDR3 region is CASSRGGRGETQYF. The CDR3 nucleotides are TGTGCCAGCAGCCGGGGGGGCCGGGGAGAGACCCAGTACTTC.

This chain joins TRBV5-6 and TRBJ2-7, with 10 bases matching TRBD1. Germline V gene lookup returns CDR1 SGHDT and CDR2 YYEEEE. The CDR3 is 14 amino acids. Trimming at V came to 4 bases and at J to 3 bases, leaving 4 bases not matched to a gene. For the CDR3, the DNA is TGTGCCAGCAGCCTCGGACAGGGGGACTACGAGCAGTACTTC. It codes for CASSLGQGDYEQYF.

This clone turned up a few times. This rearrangement joins TRBV28 to TRBJ2-7, with TRBD2 identical over 13 bases. V was clipped by 8 bases and J by 3 bases; unmatched bases: 13. Per germline, CDR1 MDHEN and CDR2 SYDVKM. The CDR3 sequence is 17 residues long. The CDR3 spells CASYRPGTSGEFYEQYF. In DNA form, the CDR3 reads TGTGCCAGCTATCGTCCCGGGACTAGCGGGGAATTCTACGAGCAGTACTTC.

The chain recombines TRBV28 with TRBJ1-2, with 9 bases that match TRBD1. Germline V gene lookup returns CDR1 MDHEN and CDR2 SYDVKM. The CDR3 totals 14 residues. The trim removed 6 bases at V and 12 bases at J, leaving 14 bases unmatched. This CDR3 reads CASRYRDRVYGNTF. The CDR3 region has the DNA TGTGCCAGCAGATACAGGGACAGGGTCTATGGAAACACCTTC.

The V gene is TRBV6-4, the J gene TRBJ2-2; 7 nucleotides line up with TRBD1. V shed 5 bases, J shed 8 bases, and the junction held 8 bases outside the gene matches. The length of the CDR3 is 14 residues. CDR1 and CDR2 (germline): MRHNA, SNTAGT. CDR3: CASSPGQNAGELFF. CDR3 coding DNA: TGTGCCAGCAGTCCGGGACAGAATGCTGGGGAGCTGTTTTTT.

This clone was observed once. The rearrangement joins TRBV28 to TRBJ2-3; D may be TRBD1 (5 bases). The CDR3 sequence is 16 residues long. Germline assignment: CDR1 MDHEN and CDR2 SYDVKM. Trimming removed 2 bases at V and 0 bases at J, with 12 bases between. The CDR3 reads CASSLAQGLSTDTQYF. For the CDR3, the DNA is TGTGCCAGCAGTTTAGCGCAGGGATTAAGCACAGATACGCAGTATTTT.

The chain has TRBV7-3 and TRBJ2-3; D is perhaps TRBD2 (6 bases). Germline values: CDR1 SGHTA, CDR2 FQGTGA. Trimming removed 1 base from V and 1 base from J, with 12 bases in between. The CDR3 loop spans 16 amino acids. CDR3 loop: CASSLIGRGGTDTQYF. The DNA of the CDR3 is TGTGCCAGCAGCTTAATTGGGCGGGGTGGCACAGATACGCAGTATTTT.

The chain links TRBV7-9 to TRBJ1-1; tentative D call: TRBD1 (5 bases). Germline assignment: CDR1 SEHNR and CDR2 FQNEAQ (reference sequence). V dropped 5 bases and J dropped 4 bases, with 17 bases sitting between them. This CDR3 comprises 15 residues. CDR3 sequence (DNA): TGTGCCAGCAGCCCCCCGGGCAGACAGCTCACTGAAGCTTTCTTT. Translated, it gives CASSPPGRQLTEAFF.

The CDR3: CASGLRRPGQSNSPLHF. DNA for the CDR3: TGTGCTAGTGGACTGCGTCGTCCGGGACAGAGCAATTCACCCCTCCACTTT. The chain joins TRBV12-5 to TRBJ1-6, with 7 bases that match TRBD1. The length of the CDR3 is 17 residues. J was trimmed by 7 bases and V by 6 bases; bases with no gene match: 15. Germline CDR1 is LGHNT and CDR2 is FRNRAP.

The V gene is TRBV13, the J gene TRBJ2-2; D is undetermined. Germline CDR1 is PRHDT and CDR2 is FYEKMQ (reference sequence). This CDR3 is 13 amino acids long. V was pared by 6 bases and J by 7 bases, with 12 bases between. The DNA of the CDR3 is TGTGCCAGCAGATACAATTTGATCGGGGAGCTGTTTTTT. Its protein is CASRYNLIGELFF.

The chain uses TRBV18 and TRBJ2-7, with 7 bases matching TRBD1. V lost 0 bases to trimming and J lost 4 bases; unmatched junction nucleotides: 3. The V gene's germline CDR1 is KGHSH and CDR2 LQKENI. The CDR3 consists of 14 residues. CDR3 bases: TGTGCCAGCTCACCACCGGGACAGTATTACGAGCAGTACTTC. Translation: CASSPPGQYYEQYF.

The V and J genes are TRBV5-1 and TRBJ1-4; 7 nucleotides match TRBD1. The V gene's germline CDR1 is SGHRS and CDR2 YFSETQ. This CDR3 comprises 14 residues. With 4 bases clipped from V and 8 bases from J, the junction kept 8 bases outside the gene matches. CDR3 protein: CASSPTGRGEKLFF. Written as DNA, the CDR3 is TGCGCCAGCAGCCCGACAGGGCGGGGAGAAAAACTGTTTTTT. The full variable domain, completed using reference TRBV5-1 and TRBJ1-4, is KAGVTQTPRYLIKTRGQQVTLSCSPISGHRSVSWYQQTPGQGLQFLFEYFSETQRNKGNFPGRFSGRQFSNSRSEMNVSTLELGDSALYLCASSPTGRGEKLFFGSGTQLSVL.

This clone occurred once. CDR3 protein: CASRAVLGQGAREQYF. The CDR3 DNA reads as TGTGCCAGCAGGGCCGTCTTAGGACAGGGGGCGCGGGAGCAGTACTTC. The rearrangement uses TRBV2 and TRBJ2-7; 11 bases map to TRBD1. V shed 6 bases, J shed 7 bases, and the junction held 14 bases outside the gene matches. The CDR3 totals 16 residues. The germline V gene encodes CDR1 SNHLY and CDR2 FYNNEI.

The chain combines TRBV4-1 with TRBJ1-1; no clear D. There are 14 residues in the CDR3. V gave up 1 base and J gave up 0 bases, with 6 bases separating them. CDR1 is MGHRA, CDR2 YSYEKL, per germline. The CDR3 nucleotides read TGCGCCAGCAGCCAAGGCCTATTGAACACTGAAGCTTTCTTT. Its translation is CASSQGLLNTEAFF.

The chain has TRBV9 and TRBJ1-2; no firm D call. V was cut by 2 bases and J by 5 bases, with 19 bases left in between. Germline lookup yields CDR1 SGDLS and CDR2 YYNGEE. CDR3 length: 16 amino acids. The CDR3 region has the DNA TGTGCCAGCAGCGTGAGTGGAGCCTACATTGGTTATGGCTACACCTTC. Its protein product is CASSVSGAYIGYGYTF.